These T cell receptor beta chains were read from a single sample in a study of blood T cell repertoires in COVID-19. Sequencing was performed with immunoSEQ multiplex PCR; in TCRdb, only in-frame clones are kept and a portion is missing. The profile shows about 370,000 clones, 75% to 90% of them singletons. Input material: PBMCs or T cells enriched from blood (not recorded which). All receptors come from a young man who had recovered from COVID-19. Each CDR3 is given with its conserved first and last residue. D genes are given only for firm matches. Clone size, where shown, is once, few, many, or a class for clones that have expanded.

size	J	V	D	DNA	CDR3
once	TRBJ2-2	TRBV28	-	TGTGCCAGCAGCATCGAGACTAGTTCGGCCGGGGAGCTGTTTTTT	CASSIETSSAGELFF
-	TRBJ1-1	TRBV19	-	TGTGCCAGTAGGGAACGGGGTAACACTGAAGCTTTCTTT	CASRERGNTEAFF
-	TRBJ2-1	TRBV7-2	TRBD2	TGTGCCAGCAGCTTTGGCGGGAGGGGCAATGAGCAGTTCTTC	CASSFGGRGNEQFF
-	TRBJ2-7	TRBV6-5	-	TGTGCCAGCAGTTACGAGAAGCGCTACGAGCAGTACTTC	CASSYEKRYEQYF
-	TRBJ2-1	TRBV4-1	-	TGCGCCAGCAGCCAAGTCCGCGGCACATACAATGAGCAGTTCTTC	CASSQVRGTYNEQFF
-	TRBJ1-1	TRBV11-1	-	TGTGCCAGCAGTCCTTCCCGGGTGGCTGAAGCTTTCTTT	CASSPSRVAEAFF
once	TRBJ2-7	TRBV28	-	TGTGCCAGCAGTTTGGGGCAGGGATCCGAGCAGTACTTC	CASSLGQGSEQYF
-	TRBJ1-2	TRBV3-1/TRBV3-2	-	TGTGCCAGCAGCCAAGATAGCCGGATCTATGGCTACACCTTC	CASSQDSRIYGYTF
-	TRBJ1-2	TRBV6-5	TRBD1	TGTGCCAGCAGCCGAGGGACAGGGGACTATGGCTACACCTTC	CASSRGTGDYGYTF
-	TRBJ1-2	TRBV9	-	TGTGCCAGCAGCGTACAGACAGCGCTCGACTATGGCTACACCTTC	CASSVQTALDYGYTF
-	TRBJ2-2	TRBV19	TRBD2	TGTGCCAGTAGTATTACTAGCGGGGCGCTTCCCACCGGGGAGCTGTTTTTT	CASSITSGALPTGELFF
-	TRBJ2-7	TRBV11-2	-	TGTGCCAGCAGCTTAGAAGGAGGGATCTACGAGCAGTACTTC	CASSLEGGIYEQYF